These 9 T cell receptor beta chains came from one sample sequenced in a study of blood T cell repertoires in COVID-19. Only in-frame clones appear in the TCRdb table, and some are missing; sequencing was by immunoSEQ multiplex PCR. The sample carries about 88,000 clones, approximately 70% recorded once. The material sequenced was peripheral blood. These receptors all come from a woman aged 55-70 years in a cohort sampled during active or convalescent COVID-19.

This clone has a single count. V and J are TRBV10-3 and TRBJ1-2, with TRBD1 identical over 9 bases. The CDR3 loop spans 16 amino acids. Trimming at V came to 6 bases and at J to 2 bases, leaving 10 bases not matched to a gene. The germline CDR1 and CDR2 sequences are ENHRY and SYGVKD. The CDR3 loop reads CAISLKTGGSNYGYTF. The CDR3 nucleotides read TGTGCCATCAGCCTCAAGACAGGGGGATCGAACTATGGCTACACCTTC.

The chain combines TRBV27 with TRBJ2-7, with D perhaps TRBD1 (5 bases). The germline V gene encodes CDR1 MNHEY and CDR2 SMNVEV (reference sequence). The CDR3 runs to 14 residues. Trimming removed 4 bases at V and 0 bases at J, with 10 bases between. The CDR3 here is CASSYRSSSYEQYF. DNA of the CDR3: TGTGCCAGCAGTTACAGGTCCTCCTCCTACGAGCAGTACTTC.

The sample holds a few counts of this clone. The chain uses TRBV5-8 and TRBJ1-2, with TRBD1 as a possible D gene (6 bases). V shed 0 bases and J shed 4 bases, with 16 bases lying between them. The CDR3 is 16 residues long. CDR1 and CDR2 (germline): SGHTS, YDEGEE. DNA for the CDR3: TGTGCCAGCAGCTTGGGGTTCGGGGGGCGCGGCTATGGCTACACCTTC. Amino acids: CASSLGFGGRGYGYTF.

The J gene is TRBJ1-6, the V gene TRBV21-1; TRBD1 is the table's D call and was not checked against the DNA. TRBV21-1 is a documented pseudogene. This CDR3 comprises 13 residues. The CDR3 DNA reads TGTGCCAGCAAGAATTGGCAGAATTCACCCCTCCACTTT. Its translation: CASKNWQNSPLHF.

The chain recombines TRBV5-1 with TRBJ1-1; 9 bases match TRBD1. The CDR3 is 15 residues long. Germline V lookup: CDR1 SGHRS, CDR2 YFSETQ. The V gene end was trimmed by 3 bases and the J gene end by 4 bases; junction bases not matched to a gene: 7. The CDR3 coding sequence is TGCGCCAGCAGCTACGGGACAGGGACGTCCACTGAAGCTTTCTTT. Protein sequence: CASSYGTGTSTEAFF.

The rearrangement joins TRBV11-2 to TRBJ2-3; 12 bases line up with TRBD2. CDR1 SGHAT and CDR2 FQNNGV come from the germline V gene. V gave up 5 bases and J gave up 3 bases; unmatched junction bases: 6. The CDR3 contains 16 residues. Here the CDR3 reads CASSPSGGAMTDTQYF. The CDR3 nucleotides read TGTGCCAGCAGCCCTAGCGGGGGGGCCATGACAGATACGCAGTATTTT.

CDR3 loop: CASSLYGRETQYF. The CDR3 bases are TGTGCCAGCAGTTTATATGGGAGAGAGACCCAGTACTTC. The rearrangement joins TRBV27 to TRBJ2-5; maybe TRBD2 (5 bases). There are 13 residues in the CDR3. V lost 1 base to trimming and J lost 4 bases, with 7 bases between them. Germline-derived CDR1 and CDR2 are MNHEY and SMNVEV (reference sequence).

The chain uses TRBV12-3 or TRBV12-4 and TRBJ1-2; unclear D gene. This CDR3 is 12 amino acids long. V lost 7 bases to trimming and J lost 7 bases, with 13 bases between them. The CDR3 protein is CASTLLAGGYTF. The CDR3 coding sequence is TGTGCCAGCACCTTGCTGGCAGGTGGCTACACCTTC.

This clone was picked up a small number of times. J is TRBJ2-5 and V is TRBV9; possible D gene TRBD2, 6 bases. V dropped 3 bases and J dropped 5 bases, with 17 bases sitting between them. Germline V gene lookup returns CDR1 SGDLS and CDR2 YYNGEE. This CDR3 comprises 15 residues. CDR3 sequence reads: CASSAGGIEKETQYF. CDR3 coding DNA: TGTGCCAGCAGCGCCGGGGGTATAGAGAAGGAGACCCAGTACTTC. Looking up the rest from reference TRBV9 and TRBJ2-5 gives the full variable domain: DSGVTQTPKHLITATGQRVTLRCSPRSGDLSVYWYQQSLDQGLQFLIQYYNGEERAKGNILERFSAQQFPDLHSELNLSSLELGDSALYFCASSAGGIEKETQYFGPGTRLLVL.